The clone carrying this T cell receptor (beta chain) was counted only a few times. Its antigen is not identified. The source of the sample is a study of cytomegalovirus exposure and HLA in healthy donors. Study results and caveats: In a later analysis, CMV-associated beta chains were mostly HLA-associated, it appeared. According to the study, roughly 180 TCR beta chains were cytomegalovirus-associated. Follow-up analysis seemed to connect common viral pathogens with several of the most significant clusters identified.

PCR used 60 Vbeta primers and 13 Jbeta primers. Data came from immunoSEQ multiplex PCR; TCRdb stores just in-frame clones and leaves some out. The sample shows roughly 160,000 clones, around three quarters of them seen only once. Germline assignment: CDR1 LNHDA and CDR2 SQIVND (reference sequence). With 6 bases removed from V and 5 bases from J, the gap between germline ends came to 17 bases. The CDR3 runs 15 residues. The rearrangement uses TRBV19 and TRBJ1-5; weak D call: TRBD1 (5 bases). The sequence was collected from a man aged 45-65 years in good health and CMV-seropositive. Sequenced input: PBMCs. CDR3 in DNA: TGTGCCAGTAGCCGCCGTTGGAAGGGGTATCAGCCCCAGCATTTT. This translates into CASSRRWKGYQPQHF.